This T cell receptor beta chain was observed in a study of control samples from healthy donors and cancer patients. Some clones are missing from TCRdb's copy, which holds only in-frame ones; the method was immunoSEQ multiplex PCR. The data show roughly 50,000 clones, less than 95% seen once. This CDR3 comprises 15 residues. Germline V gene data show CDR1 as MNHEY and CDR2 as SMNVEV (reference sequence). Trimming removed 6 bases from V and 5 bases from J; junction bases left unmatched: 6. This clonotype originated in a man under 40 in good health. V is TRBV27 and J is TRBJ2-1, with 11 positions matching TRBD1. Sequences were obtained from blood. CDR3 DNA: TGTGCCAGCAGGGACCGGGACAGGGGGGACAATGAGCAGTTCTTC. Its protein is CASRDRDRGDNEQFF.